This passage covers 21 T cell receptor beta chains from one sample sequenced in a study of T cell changes during pregnancy in multiple sclerosis. The repertoire was sequenced with immunoSEQ multiplex PCR; TCRdb's copy has only in-frame clones and lacks some. The sample has some 87,000 clones, roughly 95% seen once. The source was peripheral blood, collected in the second trimester of pregnancy. Every receptor here comes from a female donor with multiple sclerosis, enrolled in a pregnancy study.

This clone was observed a handful of times. V usage is TRBV29-1 and J usage is TRBJ2-7; the match to TRBD1 covers 7 bases. The CDR3 is 14 residues long. The V gene end was trimmed by 0 bases and the J gene end by 3 bases; junction bases not matched to a gene: 5. Germline CDR1 is SQVTM and CDR2 is ANQGSEA. In DNA form, the CDR3 reads TGCAGCGTTGAAGAGGCAGGGGGTCGCTACGAGCAGTACTTC. Translation gives CSVEEAGGRYEQYF.

The chain uses TRBV5-5 and TRBJ2-7, with 13 bases identical to TRBD2. Per the germline V gene, CDR1 is SGHKS and CDR2 is YYEKEE (reference sequence). J was trimmed by 3 bases and V by 3 bases; bases with no gene match: 0. The CDR3 is 14 amino acids. The CDR3 DNA reads as TGTGCCAGCAGCTGGACTAGCGGGAGCTACGAGCAGTACTTC. It translates to CASSWTSGSYEQYF.

This chain joins TRBV10-3 and TRBJ2-7; 7 nucleotides align to TRBD1. Per germline, CDR1 ENHRY and CDR2 SYGVKD. Trimming removed 4 bases from V and 4 bases from J; junction bases left unmatched: 10. The CDR3 has 15 residues. CDR3 in DNA: TGTGCCATCAGTGTAGGGGGACAGAGCACATACGAGCAGTACTTC. Translating gives CAISVGGQSTYEQYF.

The V and J genes are TRBV11-2 and TRBJ2-3; maybe TRBD2 (6 bases). CDR1 SGHAT and CDR2 FQNNGV come from the germline V gene. V lost 5 bases, J lost 5 bases, and 8 bases lay in between. The CDR3 contains 12 residues. This chain's CDR3 is CASSQRVDTQYF. CDR3 bases: TGTGCCAGCAGCCAGCGGGTAGATACGCAGTATTTT.

This chain connects TRBV5-1 to TRBJ2-7; D not certain. This CDR3 has 13 residues. Germline CDR1 is SGHRS and CDR2 is YFSETQ. The V end was cut by 1 base, the J end by 4 bases, with 9 bases between. DNA for the CDR3: TGCGCCAGCAGCTTGATAGCATCGTACGAGCAGTACTTC. It specifies CASSLIASYEQYF.

The J gene is TRBJ1-2, the V gene TRBV19; D possibly corresponds to TRBD1 (6 bases). CDR3 length: 13 amino acids. CDR1 is LNHDA and CDR2 is SQIVND in the germline V gene (reference sequence). Trimming shortened V by 7 bases and J by 2 bases, and 11 bases separated the two germline ends. The CDR3 DNA reads as TGTGCCAGTAACCAGGACAGAAACTATGGCTACACCTTC. Protein sequence: CASNQDRNYGYTF.

The V call is TRBV2, the J call TRBJ2-2; perhaps TRBD2 as D (7 bases). The germline V gene has CDR1 SNHLY and CDR2 FYNNEI. The germline V and J ends were trimmed by 3 bases and 7 bases, with 15 bases remaining between them. The CDR3 sequence is 15 residues long. CDR3 sequence: CASSDGAGEGGELFF. The CDR3 coding sequence is TGTGCCAGCAGTGACGGGGCAGGGGAGGGCGGGGAGCTGTTTTTT.

This chain uses TRBV21-1 with TRBJ2-7; the tabulated D call, TRBD1, remains unverified against the DNA. TRBV21-1 is marked as a pseudogene. The CDR3 runs 16 residues. CDR3 region: CASSKGGGRGANEQYF. The CDR3 nucleotides are TGTGCCAGCAGCAAAGGGGGCGGCAGGGGGGCCAACGAGCAGTACTTC.

The J gene is TRBJ2-2, the V gene TRBV2, with D perhaps TRBD1 (5 bases). There are 18 residues in the CDR3. Trimming left V 6 bases short and J 0 bases short, with 20 bases between. The germline V gene has CDR1 SNHLY and CDR2 FYNNEI. Here the CDR3 DNA reads TGTGCCAGCAGAAAAGGGGCTGGCCGGACCGCGAACACCGGGGAGCTGTTTTTT. Its protein is CASRKGAGRTANTGELFF.

The gene calls are TRBV9 and TRBJ2-1, with TRBD2 matching over 10 bases. V was clipped by 3 bases and J by 7 bases; unmatched bases: 4. The CDR3 has 14 amino acids. Per the germline V gene, CDR1 is SGDLS and CDR2 is YYNGEE. CDR3 DNA: TGTGCCAGCAGCGGGACTAGCGGCCGGAATGAGCAGTTCTTC. The encoded protein is CASSGTSGRNEQFF.

The genes are TRBV5-6 and TRBJ1-2; maybe TRBD1 (5 bases). V was cut by 2 bases and J by 8 bases, with 13 bases left in between. This CDR3 spans 13 amino acids. Germline CDR1 SGHDT, CDR2 YYEEEE. CDR3 loop: CASSLGSGSGYTF. The CDR3 region has the DNA TGTGCCAGCAGCTTAGGTTCAGGGTCCGGCTACACCTTC.

The chain links TRBV5-1 to TRBJ2-7, with TRBD1 matching 8 bases. The CDR3 totals 12 residues. Trimming cost V 7 bases and J 3 bases; bases outside gene matches: 3. Germline V gene data show CDR1 as SGHRS and CDR2 as YFSETQ. The CDR3 nucleotides read TGCGCCAGCGGAGACAGGGGCTACGAGCAGTACTTC. Protein: CASGDRGYEQYF.

The chain uses TRBV5-1 and TRBJ2-3, with unresolved D. The V gene lost 0 bases and the J gene lost 2 bases, with 13 bases spanning the gap. CDR3 length equals 16 residues. Germline V gives CDR1 SGHRS, CDR2 YFSETQ. CDR3 sequence (DNA): TGCGCCAGCAGCTTGGCTGGCCCAGGCTACACAGATACGCAGTATTTT. Translated, it gives CASSLAGPGYTDTQYF. Together with reference TRBV5-1 and TRBJ2-3, the CDR3 gives the full variable domain: KAGVTQTPRYLIKTRGQQVTLSCSPISGHRSVSWYQQTPGQGLQFLFEYFSETQRNKGNFPGRFSGRQFSNSRSEMNVSTLELGDSALYLCASSLAGPGYTDTQYFGPGTRLTVL.

The chain combines TRBV25-1 with TRBJ1-2; D may be TRBD1 (5 bases). There are 15 residues in the CDR3. Germline V gene lookup returns CDR1 MGHDK and CDR2 SYGVNS. V was trimmed by 5 bases and J by 6 bases, leaving 19 bases between them. CDR3 coding DNA: TGTGCCAGCAGTTTGGGGGGTGAAGACAAGGATGGCTACACCTTC. It yields the protein CASSLGGEDKDGYTF.

The V and J genes are TRBV28 and TRBJ2-1, with D perhaps matching TRBD2 (5 bases). CDR3 length equals 15 residues. Looked up from germline, CDR1 is MDHEN and CDR2 is SYDVKM. The V end was cut by 5 bases, the J end by 2 bases, with 13 bases between. The CDR3 is CASSIEREPYNEQFF. The CDR3 DNA is TGTGCCAGCAGTATCGAGAGGGAACCCTACAATGAGCAGTTCTTC.

The gene calls are TRBV5-1 and TRBJ2-7; no clear D. CDR1 and CDR2 (germline): SGHRS, YFSETQ. The CDR3 has 14 amino acids. The germline V and J ends were trimmed by 2 bases and 2 bases, with 11 bases remaining between them. The CDR3 loop reads CASSFEEITYEQYF. For the CDR3, the DNA is TGCGCCAGCAGCTTCGAGGAGATTACCTACGAGCAGTACTTC.

The chain joins TRBV7-8 to TRBJ2-2; D not resolved. Germline V gene sequence: CDR1 SGHVS, CDR2 FQNEAQ. The V gene lost 2 bases and the J gene lost 6 bases, with 7 bases spanning the gap. The CDR3 runs to 13 residues. This CDR3 is CASSLSEPGELFF. CDR3 coding DNA: TGTGCCAGCAGCTTAAGCGAGCCCGGGGAGCTGTTTTTT.

This chain connects TRBV6-5 to TRBJ1-2, with D uncertain. Germline-derived CDR1 and CDR2 are MNHEY and SVGAGI. The CDR3 loop spans 15 amino acids. Trimming removed 0 bases from V and 4 bases from J, with 12 bases in between. The CDR3 DNA reads as TGTGCCAGCAGTTACTCGAGGGCAGACGGCTATGGCTACACCTTC. Protein sequence: CASSYSRADGYGYTF.

V is TRBV2 and J is TRBJ2-4; 8 bases match TRBD2. Germline trimming cut 5 bases from V and 0 bases from J; bases unmatched to any gene: 6. The germline V gene has CDR1 SNHLY and CDR2 FYNNEI. The CDR3 sequence is 16 residues long. The CDR3: CASSPTSGGAKNIQYF. CDR3 nucleotide sequence: TGTGCCAGCAGTCCTACTAGCGGTGGAGCCAAAAACATTCAGTACTTC.

V and J are TRBV6-5 and TRBJ1-5; the match to TRBD1 covers 8 bases. Germline CDR1 reads MNHEY; CDR2 reads SVGAGI. J lost 2 bases, V lost 6 bases, and 3 bases had no gene match. The CDR3 loop spans 14 amino acids. The CDR3 sequence: CASRETGGNQPQHF. The CDR3 coding sequence is TGTGCCAGCAGAGAGACAGGGGGCAATCAGCCCCAGCATTTT.

The J gene is TRBJ1-5, the V gene TRBV7-9, with D perhaps matching TRBD1 (5 bases). Trimming took 5 bases from V and 4 from J, leaving 9 bases between them. The length of the CDR3 is 13 residues. Germline V gives CDR1 SEHNR, CDR2 FQNEAQ (reference sequence). The CDR3 reads CASSKEGNQPQHF. CDR3 coding DNA: TGTGCCAGCAGCAAGGAGGGGAATCAGCCCCAGCATTTT.